The present T cell receptor (beta chain) was sequenced within a study of blood T cell repertoires in COVID-19 (TCRdb year 2020). For context, the study as a whole: Samples covering the acute and convalescent phases of COVID-19 were provided by collaborators in the United States, Italy and Spain. The prospective study material was composed of cDNA or gDNA derived from T cells, B-cell-depleted T cells, or PBMCs. Deeply sampled blood TCRbeta repertoires from subjects exposed to, actively infected with, or recovered from COVID-19 were included in the dataset. The repertoires were released in a freely available public database meant as a resource for research on the immune response to SARS-CoV-2. Samples came from the ongoing ImmuneRACE study (first 160 participants) plus 1,254 subjects from 6 global collaborators. A de-identified subject ID, COVID-19 status, age in years and sex were almost always included in the sample metadata. Where available, HLA class I and class II types were obtained from metadata supplied by the sample provider rather than from assay-based typing. General findings and caveats noted by the study authors: The quantity of clinical and demographic metadata differed by source and by participant and was supplied without curation.

Points on this clone: The specificity of this receptor is unknown. It has no much larger one-base neighbor in the sample; base qualities were not kept.

TCRbeta CDR3 regions were amplified from genomic DNA by means of the immunoSEQ Assay, a bias-controlled multiplex PCR. On the study's bioinformatics: Nucleated cell counts per sample were estimated from amplification of reference gene primers within the assay. Sequence reads were collapsed and filtered to measure the absolute abundance of every unique TCRbeta CDR3 rearrangement. For each sample, productive Simpson clonality was calculated as the square root of Simpson's diversity index over productive rearrangements. TCRdb retrieved this table from immuneACCESS and kept in-frame rearrangements only. Not all clones are present; in checked studies, unresolved V genes account for under half, and no reason is known for the remainder. V and J calls and clone size are those listed in that table; D and trimming were worked out from the DNA. In all, the sample holds under 200,000 clones, and 88% of those were seen once. The ten largest clones take up around 7% of the sample.

Enrolling through a virtual design, the prospective study's participants ranged in age from roughly 18 to 89 years and lived across 20 to 30 United States geographic areas. Cohort assignment in the prospective study relied on participant-reported clinical history from a screening survey and a study questionnaire. For ImmuneRACE Cohort 3, a participant was defined as recovered based on two consecutive negative NP/OP PCR tests, clearance by a healthcare professional, or resolution of symptoms. Mobile phlebotomists in the prospective study collected whole blood, serum and a nasopharyngeal or oropharyngeal swab from every participant. Additional blood draws and questionnaires over an approximately two-month period could optionally be provided by prospective study participants. Prospective study blood samples were shipped either frozen or at room temperature before DNA extraction. The source material was PBMCs or T cells enriched from blood (not recorded which). This receptor was taken from a woman aged 45-65 years who had recovered from COVID-19.

In nucleotide form, the sequence is TGTGCCAGCAGCGCCCGACAGGGGGCCTACAATGAGCAGTTCTTC. Translated, this gives CASSARQGAYNEQFF. The rearrangement joined TRBV9 to TRBJ2-1; 9 nucleotides in the junction match TRBD1. CDR3 length: 15 amino acids, cysteine to phenylalanine. Solely the CDR3 DNA is kept, with 45 bases framed from the first base. Trimmed from V: 3 bases; trimmed from J: 2 bases; junction bases lacking a gene match: 3. Per the germline V gene, SGDLS is the CDR1 and YYNGEE is the CDR2.